The present TCR beta chain was sequenced within a study of blood T cell repertoires in COVID-19. Whole-study context: Sources were T cells, B-cell-depleted T cells, or PBMCs; the material itself was cDNA or gDNA.

Using immunoSEQ multiplex PCR, the repertoire was profiled, and TCRdb retains in-frame clones only, with some absent. Seen here are over 200,000 clones, nearly 90% observed once, and the top ten hold more than 10%. The CDR3 extends over 14 amino acids. J was trimmed by 6 bases and V by 9 bases; bases with no gene match: 10. Germline CDR1 reads MGHDK; CDR2 reads SYGVNS. The clonotype was recovered from a woman aged 18-29 years who had recovered from COVID-19. The chain links TRBV25-1 to TRBJ1-5; TRBD1 matches 8 bases. The specimen was peripheral blood. The chain's CDR3 is CASSTQGASQPQHF. The CDR3 bases are TGTGCCAGTTCTACCCAGGGGGCAAGTCAGCCCCAGCATTTT.